Presented here are 3 T cell receptor beta chains from one specimen sequenced in a study of blood T cells in healthy people across ages. Primers used in a second PCR of roughly 6 to 11 cycles were a sample-barcoded 5' primer and a J-beta primer mix. From the 5' RACE reads, TCRdb called clonotypes with MiXCR, one entry per CDR3 protein. Of about 730,000 distinct CDR3 sequences in the sample, around 46% were seen once. Sequencing input: blood. The source is a woman aged 60 to 75 in good health.

The V call is TRBV21-1, the J call TRBJ1-4. TRBV21-1 is noted as a pseudogene. The CDR3 consists of 14 residues. CDR3 in amino acids: CATFRSRYCEKLFF. CDR3 coding DNA: TGTGCCACCTTCCGCAGTCGCTATTGTGAAAAACTGTTTTTT.

This chain joins TRBV7-2 and TRBJ2-7, with D unresolved. The CDR3 has 14 residues. Trimming took 0 bases from V and 2 from J, leaving 8 bases between them. The germline gives CDR1 SGHTA, CDR2 FQGNSA. CDR3 DNA: TGTGCCAGCAGCTTAGCTGTGGGAACCTACGAGCAGTACTTC. Translated: CASSLAVGTYEQYF.

In regard to this clonotype: Being one base from a much bigger clone, this may be a read error. This chain links TRBV14 with TRBJ2-7; the match to TRBD2 covers 7 bases. This CDR3 spans 13 amino acids. Unmatched junction bases numbered 9, after V lost 11 bases and J lost 2 bases. Germline V gene data show CDR1 as SGHDN and CDR2 as FVKESK. Written as DNA, the CDR3 is TGTGCCGGCTCCAGCGGGGCGACCTACGAGCAGTACTTC. Translating gives CAGSSGATYEQYF.